This section outlines one T cell receptor beta chain sequence together with its context. V lost 0 bases, J lost 4 bases, and 13 bases lay in between. The CDR3 extends over 16 amino acids. Germline V gives CDR1 SGHTA, CDR2 FQGNSA. Time point described: sample taken at primary tumor resection. These data belong to a study of spatial heterogeneity in lung cancer. Study details: Detection of beta-chain sequences consistently exceeded that of alpha-chain sequences. A unique TCR and UMI combination showed up more than ten times in raw reads, on average.

A single record per CDR3 protein comes from TCRdb applying MiXCR to the 5' RACE reads. The data show tens of thousands of distinct CDR3 sequences, with about 12% seen just once and approximately 39% held by the top ten. This chain links TRBV7-2 with TRBJ1-3; the D is unclear. The specimen was PBMCs, collected at surgery. The source is a male donor with early-stage non-small cell lung cancer. CDR3 sequence: CASSLASGEYGNTIYF. CDR3 DNA: TGTGCCAGCAGCTTAGCGTCTGGAGAGTACGGAAACACCATATATTTT. The whole variable domain, filled in from reference TRBV7-2 and TRBJ1-3, reads GAGVSQSPSNKVTEKGKDVELRCDPISGHTALYWYRQSLGQGLEFLIYFQGNSAPDKSGLPSDRFSAERTGGSVSTLTIQRTQQEDSAVYLCASSLASGEYGNTIYFGEGSWLTVV.